A selection of T cell receptor beta chains follows, all from one sample in a study of cytomegalovirus exposure and HLA in healthy donors. The method was immunoSEQ multiplex PCR; TCRdb's version includes in-frame clones alone and lacks a portion of them. The table has 100,000 to 130,000 clones, approximately 96% seen once. Sequenced sample: PBMCs. The receptor set was obtained from a woman between 18 and 30 years old in good health and CMV-seronegative. Each CDR3 is given with its conserved first and last residue. Each record gives: V gene, J gene, clone size, D gene, CDR3 protein, CDR3 DNA. A D gene is named only where the DNA matches it firmly. Where a row states a size, it is once, few, many or the class of an expanded clone; other rows omit it.

TRBV21-1	TRBJ1-1	-	-	CASSISTPYTEAFF	TGTGCCAGCAGCATCTCGACACCTTACACTGAAGCTTTCTTT
TRBV7-9	TRBJ2-3	-	TRBD1	CASSPSRGPAGGQYF	TGTGCCAGCAGCCCATCCAGGGGGCCCGCCGGTGGGCAGTATTTT
TRBV6-5	TRBJ2-5	-	-	CASSTYSYQETQYF	TGTGCCAGCAGTACCTACAGTTATCAAGAGACCCAGTACTTC
TRBV5-1	TRBJ2-3	-	TRBD1	CASSLGTGRVTDTQYF	TGCGCCAGCAGCTTGGGGACAGGGCGGGTGACAGATACGCAGTATTTT
TRBV6-5	TRBJ1-2	-	TRBD1	CASRTGANYGYTF	TGTGCCAGCAGGACAGGGGCTAACTATGGCTACACCTTC
TRBV7-9	TRBJ2-2	-	TRBD2	CASSLDPSGYTGELFF	TGTGCCAGCAGCTTAGATCCTAGCGGCTACACCGGGGAGCTGTTTTTT
TRBV2	TRBJ2-3	-	-	CASTSADTQYF	TGTGCCAGCACTTCTGCAGATACGCAGTATTTT
TRBV9	TRBJ1-2	few	-	CASSGAVAAWYGYTF	TGTGCCAGCAGCGGCGCCGTCGCCGCGTGGTATGGCTACACCTTC
TRBV7-8	TRBJ1-3	-	TRBD1	CASSLVGTGASTGNTIYF	TGTGCCAGCAGCTTAGTAGGGACAGGGGCCTCAACTGGAAACACCATATATTTT
TRBV7-9	TRBJ2-1	-	TRBD2	CASSLGSGGATDEQFF	TGTGCCAGCAGCTTAGGGTCCGGGGGGGCCACAGATGAGCAGTTCTTC
TRBV13	TRBJ2-7	-	-	CASSPPAGLEQYF	TGTGCCAGCAGCCCCCCCGCAGGGCTCGAGCAGTACTTC
TRBV11-3	TRBJ2-1	-	TRBD2	CASSLTGLAGGTDNEQFF	TGTGCCAGCAGCTTAACTGGACTAGCGGGGGGGACTGACAATGAGCAGTTCTTC
TRBV7-2	TRBJ1-1	once	-	CASSPNTGMNTEAFF	TGTGCCAGCAGCCCAAACACGGGAATGAACACTGAAGCTTTCTTT
TRBV18	TRBJ2-5	-	TRBD2	CASSPLLIPTSRIQETQYF	TGTGCCAGCTCACCCCTCCTCATCCCGACTAGCAGGATACAAGAGACCCAGTACTTC
TRBV6-5	TRBJ2-5	-	-	CASSYPDRGGTQYF	TGTGCCAGCAGTTACCCTGACAGAGGGGGGACCCAGTACTTC
TRBV28	TRBJ1-2	-	TRBD1	CASSPPPSGGAYGYTF	TGTGCCAGCAGTCCCCCCCCGTCAGGGGGCGCCTATGGCTACACCTTC
TRBV27	TRBJ2-2	-	TRBD2	CASSPTSVGGGELFF	TGTGCCAGCAGTCCCACTAGCGTAGGTGGCGGGGAGCTGTTTTTT
TRBV7-9	TRBJ1-6	-	TRBD1	CASSKRPGTGGIGSPLHF	TGTGCCAGCAGCAAACGTCCCGGGACAGGGGGTATCGGTTCACCCCTCCACTTT
TRBV5-4	TRBJ1-1	-	-	CASSSGTLNTEAFF	TGTGCCAGCAGCTCCGGGACACTGAACACTGAAGCTTTCTTT
TRBV18	TRBJ1-2	-	TRBD1	CASSYRTGEGYTF	TGTGCCAGCTCATACCGGACAGGGGAAGGCTACACCTTC
TRBV5-1	TRBJ2-1	-	-	CASSPWGESSYNEQFF	TGCGCCAGCAGCCCCTGGGGGGAGTCCTCCTACAATGAGCAGTTCTTC
TRBV5-1	TRBJ1-1	-	-	CASSLVSGVNTEAFF	TGCGCCAGCAGCTTGGTTTCGGGTGTGAACACTGAAGCTTTCTTT
TRBV11-1	TRBJ2-5	-	TRBD2	CASSLELLAGGEKETQYF	TGTGCCAGCAGCTTAGAACTTCTAGCGGGGGGTGAAAAAGAGACCCAGTACTTC
TRBV9	TRBJ1-3	-	TRBD1	CASSALPGGPTGNTIYF	TGTGCCAGCAGCGCCCTTCCAGGGGGCCCCACTGGAAACACCATATATTTT
TRBV5-1	TRBJ2-3	-	TRBD1	CASSQDRVGTDTQYF	TGCGCCAGCAGCCAGGACAGGGTAGGCACAGATACGCAGTATTTT
TRBV5-1	TRBJ2-2	-	TRBD2	CASSPTSGSGHTGELFF	TGCGCCAGCAGCCCGACTAGCGGCAGCGGGCACACCGGGGAGCTGTTTTTT
TRBV5-1	TRBJ1-1	-	-	CASSGPTGNTEAFF	TGCGCCAGCAGCGGACCGACAGGGAACACTGAAGCTTTCTTT
TRBV6-5	TRBJ2-1	-	-	CASSYYRANEQFF	TGTGCCAGCAGTTACTACAGGGCAAATGAGCAGTTCTTC
TRBV5-1	TRBJ2-1	-	TRBD1	CASSGRGGRTGDNEQFF	TGCGCCAGCAGCGGGCGCGGGGGCCGGACAGGGGACAATGAGCAGTTCTTC
TRBV15	TRBJ2-1	-	-	CATSRDPQTYNEQFF	TGTGCCACCAGCAGAGATCCCCAGACCTACAATGAGCAGTTCTTC
TRBV7-9	TRBJ2-3	-	-	CASSPMVGGETDTQYF	TGTGCCAGCAGCCCCATGGTGGGGGGTGAGACAGATACGCAGTATTTT
TRBV2	TRBJ2-5	-	TRBD1	CASSLRTGGLLETQYF	TGTGCCAGCAGTCTACGGACAGGGGGCCTATTAGAGACCCAGTACTTC
TRBV2	TRBJ2-7	-	TRBD1	CASTPIEGASYEQYF	TGTGCCAGCACCCCAATCGAGGGGGCCTCCTACGAGCAGTACTTC
TRBV10-3	TRBJ2-5	-	TRBD2	CAISGTSGAATQYF	TGTGCCATCAGTGGAACTAGCGGGGCAGCGACCCAGTACTTC
TRBV6-6	TRBJ1-2	-	TRBD1	CASSSTGARYGYTF	TGTGCCAGCAGCTCGACAGGGGCTCGCTATGGCTACACCTTC
TRBV7-6	TRBJ2-7	-	-	CASSPGGWGRSYEQYF	TGTGCCAGCAGCCCCGGGGGGTGGGGGCGGTCCTACGAGCAGTACTTC
TRBV28	TRBJ1-2	-	-	CASSLRENYGYTF	TGTGCCAGCAGTTTGAGGGAGAACTATGGCTACACCTTC
TRBV19	TRBJ1-6	-	TRBD1	CASSKQGLNSPLHF	TGTGCCAGTAGTAAACAGGGGCTAAATTCACCCCTCCACTTT
TRBV4-3	TRBJ2-1	-	TRBD2	CASSHPTGGTFSNEQFF	TGCGCCAGCAGCCACCCTACGGGGGGAACCTTTTCCAATGAGCAGTTCTTC
TRBV10-3	TRBJ1-1	-	TRBD1	CAISEVGTGIPEAFF	TGTGCCATCAGTGAGGTAGGGACAGGGATCCCTGAAGCTTTCTTT
TRBV6-5	TRBJ2-7	-	-	CASSTSYEQYF	TGTGCCAGCAGTACGAGCTACGAGCAGTACTTC
TRBV4-2	TRBJ2-3	once	TRBD2	CASSQDLSGGADTQYF	TGTGCCAGCAGCCAAGATCTTAGCGGGGGGGCAGATACGCAGTATTTT
TRBV28	TRBJ2-7	-	-	CASSLQGSSYEQYF	TGTGCCAGCAGTTTACAGGGAAGCTCCTACGAGCAGTACTTC
TRBV4-2	TRBJ1-1	-	TRBD1	CASSQGTGENTEAFF	TGTGCCAGCAGCCAAGGAACAGGGGAAAACACTGAAGCTTTCTTT
TRBV10-3	TRBJ2-1	-	-	CAISAGGFLQFF	TGTGCCATCAGTGCCGGCGGCTTTCTTCAGTTCTTC
TRBV30	TRBJ1-1	-	-	CAWTTGNTEAFF	TGTGCCTGGACCACAGGGAACACTGAAGCTTTCTTT
TRBV5-4	TRBJ2-2	-	TRBD1	CASSSGQVPTGELFF	TGTGCCAGCAGCTCTGGACAGGTTCCCACCGGGGAGCTGTTTTTT
TRBV7-6	TRBJ2-3	-	TRBD2	CASSPVAGGPGDTQYF	TGTGCCAGCAGCCCCGTAGCGGGGGGGCCAGGAGATACGCAGTATTTT
TRBV19	TRBJ1-5	-	TRBD1	CASSIDRGFNQPQHF	TGTGCCAGTAGTATAGACAGGGGGTTCAATCAGCCCCAGCATTTT
TRBV2	TRBJ1-5	few	TRBD1	CASSPDRGYNQPQHF	TGTGCCAGCAGTCCGGACAGGGGATATAATCAGCCCCAGCATTTT
TRBV7-9	TRBJ2-7	-	TRBD1	CASRKWAGGPYEQYF	TGTGCCAGCCGCAAGTGGGCAGGGGGCCCCTACGAGCAGTACTTC
TRBV10-1	TRBJ1-2	-	-	CASSLLVDSNYGYTF	TGCGCCAGCAGCCTCCTCGTCGACAGCAACTATGGCTACACCTTC
TRBV27	TRBJ1-1	-	-	CASSPGLYIEAFF	TGTGCCAGCAGTCCGGGACTCTATATTGAAGCTTTCTTT
TRBV2	TRBJ1-1	few	TRBD1	CASIAGDRAVGTEAFF	TGTGCCAGCATCGCGGGGGACAGGGCAGTAGGAACTGAAGCTTTCTTT
TRBV5-4	TRBJ2-7	-	TRBD2	CASSFGGGGSYEQYF	TGTGCCAGCAGCTTTGGCGGGGGAGGCTCCTACGAGCAGTACTTC
TRBV4-1	TRBJ1-4	-	-	CASSQLGGIWEKLFF	TGCGCCAGCAGCCAATTGGGGGGAATATGGGAAAAACTGTTTTTT
TRBV6-5	TRBJ2-1	-	TRBD1	CASSSQGSYNEQFF	TGTGCCAGCAGTTCACAGGGGTCCTACAATGAGCAGTTCTTC
TRBV5-1	TRBJ2-5	-	-	CASSSRNPGETQYF	TGCGCCAGCAGCTCCCGAAACCCGGGAGAGACCCAGTACTTC
TRBV28	TRBJ2-7	-	-	CASSGRTPRQYF	TGTGCCAGCAGCGGACGGACTCCGCGGCAGTACTTC
TRBV28	TRBJ1-6	few	-	CASLFGNNSPLHF	TGTGCCAGCCTCTTCGGTAATAATTCACCCCTCCACTTT